Below, one T cell receptor (beta chain) is given with its context. This specimen comes from a study of PD-L1 blockade in urothelial cancer. Background on the study: The study recovered a median of roughly 150,000 T cells per blood sample.

The CDR3 covers 15 residues. Germline lookup yields CDR1 LNHDA and CDR2 SQIVND (reference sequence). V lost 3 bases to trimming and J lost 6 bases, with 15 bases between them. Time point in this sample: pretreatment peripheral blood. Patients presented with locally advanced or metastatic urothelial carcinoma. Per patient, between 1 and 8 samples were collected at pretreatment and on-treatment time points. The assay was immunoSEQ multiplex PCR, and TCRdb's table has in-frame clones only and misses some. The data contain tens of thousands of clones, about 76% of them singletons. The chain is built from TRBV19 and TRBJ1-5, with D maybe TRBD1 (5 bases). This TCR derives from a man between 65 and 85 years old with urothelial cancer. The sequenced sample was PBMCs, obtained around atezolizumab (anti-PD-L1) treatment. CDR3 residues: CASSILGGVSQPQHF. CDR3 nucleotide sequence: TGTGCCAGTAGTATTTTGGGGGGGGTCAGTCAGCCCCAGCATTTT.